This T cell receptor beta chain was identified during a study of blood T cell repertoires in COVID-19. Study as a whole: T cells, B-cell-depleted T cells, or PBMCs provided the cDNA or gDNA that served as material.

The CDR3 has 16 amino acids. Per the germline V gene, CDR1 is PRHDT and CDR2 is FYEKMQ (reference sequence). The V and J ends lost 5 bases and 3 bases, in that order; junction bases with no gene match: 9. Assay: immunoSEQ multiplex PCR; the TCRdb copy retains only in-frame clones and omits some. The profile shows about 87,000 clones, 70% to 90% of them singletons. The chain recombines TRBV13 with TRBJ2-3; 9 bases align to TRBD1. This receptor was identified in a man aged 40-50 years with acute or convalescent COVID-19. The sequenced sample consisted of peripheral blood. The CDR3 sequence: CASSLSDRGRTDTQYF. CDR3 coding DNA: TGTGCCAGCAGCCTCTCGGACAGGGGTAGGACAGATACGCAGTATTTT.